Below are 2 T cell receptor beta chains sequenced from a single sample in a study of CD8+CD57+ T cells in acquired aplastic anemia. TCR beta VDJ and CDR3 profiles were obtained from a genomic DNA template. Each CDR3 protein is one row after TCRdb ran MiXCR on the reads. This table holds 150,000 to 200,000 distinct CDR3 sequences, 63% found once. Source material: sorted CD4+, CD8+, or CD8+CD57+ T cells (not recorded which) from PBMCs. The receptor set was obtained from a human donor in good health.

In its sample, this clonotype was seen many times. The V and J genes are TRBV4-3 and TRBJ2-3; D gene uncertain. Trimming pared 0 bases from V and 1 base from J, leaving 5 bases between. The CDR3 consists of 14 residues. Germline CDR1 is LGHNA and CDR2 is YSLEER. The CDR3 sequence: CASSQDRGTDTQYF. In nucleotides, the CDR3 is TGCGCCAGCAGCCAAGACCGGGGCACAGATACGCAGTATTTT.

The chain couples TRBV19 to TRBJ1-1; weak D call: TRBD1 (6 bases). V was cut by 1 base and J by 11 bases, with 14 bases left in between. Germline V CDR1 and CDR2: LNHDA, SQIVND (reference sequence). The CDR3 consists of 13 residues. CDR3 protein: CASSIATGRKAFF. As DNA, the CDR3 is TGTGCCAGTAGTATAGCTACAGGGCGAAAGGCTTTCTTT.